Following are 22 T cell receptor beta chains from one sample sequenced in a study of identical twins (dated by TCRdb to about 2016). The protocol used for the library was 5' RACE. TCRdb names Illumina HiSeq 2000 as the instrument used. Using fastp at Q25 and MiXCR, TCRdb reprocessed the public reads and kept productive beta chains. Merged by CDR3 protein, the rows form single entries marked with the most common genes and DNA. Within this sample are some 690,000 distinct CDR3 sequences, with approximately 21% of them counted one time only. More than 4% of the sample is taken by the ten largest. Separately, the same data were catalogued under a study of T cells expressing NK-cell markers.

The sample taken for sequencing was PBMCs. These receptors were collected from a woman younger than 35 in good health.

The chain is built from TRBV9 and TRBJ2-5; the match to TRBD2 covers 8 bases. In germline, CDR1 is SGDLS, CDR2 YYNGEE. This CDR3 region has 14 residues. Germline trimming cut 0 bases from V and 2 bases from J; bases unmatched to any gene: 0. The CDR3 loop reads CASSVASGQETQYF. In DNA form, the CDR3 reads TGTGCCAGCAGCGTAGCTAGCGGGCAAGAGACCCAGTACTTC.

V and J are TRBV7-9 and TRBJ1-2; unclear D gene. Germline CDR1 is SEHNR and CDR2 is FQNEAQ (reference sequence). V shed 1 base and J shed 3 bases, with 12 bases lying between them. This CDR3 comprises 15 residues. CDR3 protein: CASSLDEDRHYGYTF. DNA of the CDR3: TGTGCCAGCAGCTTAGACGAGGACCGCCACTATGGCTACACCTTC.

The V call is TRBV6-4, the J call TRBJ2-1; D might be TRBD1 (5 bases). The CDR3 is 18 residues long. Trimming removed 11 bases at V and 13 bases at J, with 39 bases between. Germline assignment: CDR1 MRHNA and CDR2 SNTAGT. CDR3 region: CACVGKGWAPRHVRGQFF. The DNA of the CDR3 is TGTGCCTGCGTTGGGAAGGGGTGGGCCCCCCGCCATGTAAGAGGCCAGTTCTTC.

Ten or more counts support this clonotype. The V and J genes are TRBV20-1 and TRBJ1-1; unclear D gene. The CDR3 is 14 amino acids. V lost 6 bases and J lost 2, with 16 bases in between. Germline CDR1 is DFQATT and CDR2 is SNEGSKA (reference sequence). The CDR3 reads CSAPVSTGNTEAFF. CDR3 nucleotides: TGCAGTGCCCCGGTGTCGACGGGTAACACTGAAGCTTTCTTT.

Comment on this clonotype: Germline and junction disagree at one end, which may indicate a read error. The chain couples TRBV3-1 to TRBJ1-2; 7 bases fit TRBD1. This CDR3 contains 12 residues. Germline CDR1 reads LGHDT; CDR2 reads YNNKEL (reference sequence). CDR3 coding DNA: TGTGCCAGCAGCCAGGCTGATGGGGGACAGCTGTTC. Protein product: CASSQADGGQLF.

The J gene is TRBJ2-5, the V gene TRBV4-2; D call uncertain. V dropped 0 bases and J dropped 4 bases, with 15 bases sitting between them. The length of the CDR3 is 16 residues. Looked up from germline, CDR1 is LGHNA and CDR2 is YNFKEQ. CDR3 loop: CASSQDRPSGPETQYF. The CDR3 DNA follows: TGTGCCAGCAGCCAAGACCGGCCCTCCGGACCAGAGACCCAGTACTTC.

The table lists this clonotype with many counts. This rearrangement joins TRBV5-1 to TRBJ2-1; D is perhaps TRBD1 or TRBD2 (5 bases each). V lost 2 bases and J lost 10, with 10 bases in between. The length of the CDR3 is 12 residues. Looked up from germline, CDR1 is SGHRS and CDR2 is YFSETQ. The chain's CDR3 is CASSFRDVEQFF. DNA for the CDR3: TGCGCCAGCAGCTTCCGGGACGTGGAGCAGTTCTTC.

In its sample, this clonotype was seen a few times. This rearrangement joins TRBV5-5 to TRBJ2-7; 8 bases match TRBD1. CDR3 length equals 15 residues. V was clipped by 4 bases and J by 2 bases; unmatched bases: 8. The germline V gene has CDR1 SGHKS and CDR2 YYEKEE (reference sequence). This CDR3 reads CASSHGQGRAYEQYF. CDR3 in DNA: TGTGCCAGCAGCCACGGACAGGGACGAGCCTACGAGCAGTACTTC. Combining the CDR3 with reference TRBV5-5 and TRBJ2-7 gives the whole variable domain DAGVTQSPTHLIKTRGQQVTLRCSPISGHKSVSWYQQVLGQGPQFIFQYYEKEERGRGNFPDRFSARQFPNYSSELNVNALLLGDSALYLCASSHGQGRAYEQYFGPGTRLTVT.

In this sample, this clonotype turned up a few times. The CDR3 sequence: CATSRGGNYEQYF. In DNA, the CDR3 is TGTGCCACCAGCAGGGGAGGGAACTACGAGCAGTACTTC. The J gene is TRBJ2-7, the V gene TRBV15, with 7 positions matching TRBD2. V trimming: 3 bases; J trimming: 3 bases; junction bases outside the gene matches: 2. This CDR3 is 13 amino acids long. Germline CDR1 LNHNV, CDR2 YYDKDF (reference sequence).

This clonotype has more than one count but fewer than ten. The chain employs TRBV24-1 and TRBJ2-3, with D perhaps TRBD1 (5 bases). The germline CDR1 and CDR2 sequences are KGHDR and SFDVKD. Trimming took 6 bases from V and 4 from J, leaving 13 bases between them. The length of the CDR3 is 14 residues. In nucleotides, the CDR3 is TGTGCCACCAGTCCCCAGGGTAGGGCAGATACGCAGTATTTT. Amino acids: CATSPQGRADTQYF.

The rearrangement uses TRBV20-1 and TRBJ2-3; 8 nucleotides line up with TRBD2. CDR1 is DFQATT and CDR2 is SNEGSKA in the germline V gene (reference sequence). CDR3 length: 19 amino acids. V was pared by 0 bases and J by 7 bases, with 21 bases of the junction left unmatched. The CDR3 region is CSARDPNLGTSWGTNTQYF. The CDR3 DNA is TGCAGTGCTAGAGATCCGAACCTCGGGACTAGTTGGGGAACTAATACGCAGTATTTT.

This clonotype was seen a handful of times. J is TRBJ2-7 and V is TRBV7-9; tentative D call: TRBD2 (5 bases). V was clipped by 2 bases and J by 4 bases, with 15 bases between them. In germline, CDR1 is SEHNR, CDR2 FQNEAQ (reference sequence). The CDR3 spans 15 residues. In nucleotides, the CDR3 is TGTGCCAGCAGCTTAAACCCGGGAACCCAGTACGAGCAGTACTTC. Protein product: CASSLNPGTQYEQYF. The whole variable domain, filled in from reference TRBV7-9 and TRBJ2-7, reads DTGVSQNPRHKITKRGQNVTFRCDPISEHNRLYWYRQTLGQGPEFLTYFQNEAQLEKSRLLSDRFSAERPKGSFSTLEIQRTEQGDSAMYLCASSLNPGTQYEQYFGPGTRLTVT.

The genes are TRBV5-8 and TRBJ2-1, with a weak D call TRBD2 (6 bases). The CDR3 sequence is 16 residues long. V lost 1 base and J lost 0, with 11 bases in between. Germline V lookup: CDR1 SGHTS, CDR2 YDEGEE. CDR3 DNA: TGTGCCAGCAGCTTGTACGTCGGGAGCTCCTACAATGAGCAGTTCTTC. Protein sequence: CASSLYVGSSYNEQFF.

The chain employs TRBV9 and TRBJ1-2; D might be TRBD1 (5 bases). Germline V gives CDR1 SGDLS, CDR2 YYNGEE. The CDR3 has 15 amino acids. Trimming cost V 0 bases and J 2 bases, with 11 bases left between them. The CDR3 coding sequence is TGTGCCAGCAGCGTAGGAAGCAGGGTAAACTATGGCTACACCTTC. It is translated as CASSVGSRVNYGYTF.

The chain joins TRBV5-4 to TRBJ2-2; 7 bases are a match to TRBD2. Germline V CDR1 and CDR2: SGHNT, YYREEE (reference sequence). The length of the CDR3 is 15 residues. V dropped 4 bases and J dropped 4; count of bases not matched to a gene: 7. The CDR3 loop is CASSPWGGSTGELFF. CDR3 coding DNA: TGTGCCAGCAGCCCGTGGGGAGGGAGCACCGGGGAGCTGTTTTTT.

In its sample, this clonotype was seen a few times. The CDR3 DNA is TGTGCCACCAGCAGACCATGGGGACAGCGGGAGCTTTTGTATACGCAGTATTTT. This sequence encodes CATSRPWGQRELLYTQYF. The V and J genes are TRBV15 and TRBJ2-3, with a possible D match to TRBD2 (8 bases). Germline V CDR1 and CDR2: LNHNV, YYDKDF (reference sequence). V was clipped by 2 bases and J by 7 bases, with 25 bases between them. The CDR3 extends over 18 amino acids.

This clonotype was observed a few times. This sequence joins TRBV7-3 and TRBJ2-4, with D tentatively TRBD2 (6 bases). Germline CDR1 and CDR2: SGHTA and FQGTGA. The CDR3 loop spans 12 amino acids. V was clipped by 5 bases and J by 10 bases, with 12 bases between them. CDR3 coding DNA: TGTGCCAGCAGCCCCCAAGGGAGGATTCAGTACTTC. It specifies CASSPQGRIQYF. The full variable domain, completed using reference TRBV7-3 and TRBJ2-4, is GAGVSQTPSNKVTEKGKYVELRCDPISGHTALYWYRQSLGQGPEFLIYFQGTGAADDSGLPNDRFFAVRPEGSVSTLKIQRTERGDSAVYLCASSPQGRIQYFGAGTRLSVL.

This clonotype occurred many times. V is TRBV29-1 and J is TRBJ2-7; 9 nucleotides match TRBD1. Trimming at V came to 4 bases and at J to 4 bases, leaving 5 bases not matched to a gene. The CDR3 has 13 residues. CDR1 and CDR2 from the germline V gene are SQVTM and ANQGSEA. CDR3 sequence reads: CSVVGTGRYEQYF. DNA for the CDR3: TGCAGCGTTGTAGGGACAGGGAGGTACGAGCAGTACTTC.

This clonotype was observed at least ten times. V usage is TRBV12-3 or TRBV12-4 and J usage is TRBJ2-3; D not resolved. The CDR3 has 12 residues. The germline V and J ends were trimmed by 6 bases and 4 bases, with 8 bases remaining between them. DNA for the CDR3: TGTGCCAGCAGCCTTCGGCCAGATACGCAGTATTTT. Translation gives CASSLRPDTQYF.

In its sample, this clonotype was seen many times. This rearrangement joins TRBV20-1 to TRBJ1-5; the D gene is possibly TRBD1 (6 bases). V was cut by 3 bases and J by 5 bases, with 11 bases left in between. The length of the CDR3 is 13 residues. Germline CDR1 is DFQATT and CDR2 is SNEGSKA (reference sequence). The CDR3, as DNA: TGCAGTGCTAGGTTGTCAGGGGATCAGCCCCAGCATTTT. Its translation is CSARLSGDQPQHF.

The CDR3 DNA reads as TGCAGCGTATGGAGGTCTGGGGCCAACGTCCTGACTTTC. Amino acids: CSVWRSGANVLTF. The rearrangement links TRBV20-1 to TRBJ2-6, with TRBD2 as a possible D gene (5 bases). This CDR3 contains 13 residues. The germline V gene has CDR1 DFQATT and CDR2 SNEGSKA (reference sequence).

This clonotype occurred a few times. CDR3 nucleotides: TGCAGTGCTAGAGATGCAGGGCGGGGGACTGAAGCTTTCTTT. Translation: CSARDAGRGTEAFF. The V gene is TRBV20-1, the J gene TRBJ1-1; weak D call: TRBD1 (5 bases). Trimming removed 0 bases at V and 5 bases at J, with 13 bases between. The CDR3 runs 14 residues. Germline V gene data show CDR1 as DFQATT and CDR2 as SNEGSKA (reference sequence).